The next 29 T cell receptor beta chains were all read from a single sample in a study of regulatory T cells in long-lasting Graves disease (TCRdb year 2021). Read against the paper, the sample's time point label means: newly diagnosed GD, antithyroid drugs for less than 3 months. For both TCR sequencing and RNA sequencing, RNA was extracted from PBMCs using TRIzol. Library method: multiplex PCR. The data were produced on an Illumina HiSeq 4000. iRepertoire HTBI primers and Arm-PCR amplification of CDR3 regions were used to construct TCR beta libraries. The public reads were quality trimmed at Q25 with fastp and then assembled into clones with MiXCR by TCRdb, keeping productive beta chains. Each CDR3 protein gets just one entry, which takes the most common genes and DNA from the rows behind it. This sample has 360,000 or so distinct CDR3 sequences in its table, and approximately 12% of those were observed once. About 20% of the sample is taken by the ten largest.

The sample was also linked to a second study, of T cells in Graves' hyperthyroidism and ophthalmopathy.

The sequenced sample was peripheral blood mononuclear cells (PBMCs), obtained at new diagnosis, from a patient treated with antithyroid drugs. Receptor source: a woman younger than 30 with Graves disease. Donor details come from another sample of the same person, matched by shared clones.

This clonotype was counted many times. A read error may account for a junction end that differs from germline. The rearrangement uses TRBV20-1 and TRBJ2-4; 9 positions match TRBD2. The CDR3 has 14 amino acids. CDR1 is DFQATT and CDR2 is SNEGSKA in the germline V gene (reference sequence). The CDR3 DNA reads TGCAGCGCTACCAGCGGGGGGCCGAAAAACATTCAGTACTTC. Amino acids: CSATSGGPKNIQYF.

This clonotype came up many times. The chain uses TRBV30 and TRBJ1-2; TRBD1 agrees at 10 bases. The V and J ends lost 3 bases and 1 base, in that order; junction bases with no gene match: 2. This CDR3 comprises 14 residues. The germline V gene encodes CDR1 GTSNPN and CDR2 SVGIG (reference sequence). The CDR3: CAWRGTGDNYGYTF. The CDR3 nucleotides read TGTGCCTGGAGGGGGACAGGGGATAACTATGGCTACACCTTC.

The rearrangement uses TRBV20-1 and TRBJ2-3; 7 bases map to TRBD2. This CDR3 contains 13 residues. Germline lookup yields CDR1 DFQATT and CDR2 SNEGSKA (reference sequence). The trim removed 3 bases at V and 7 bases at J, leaving 7 bases unmatched. The CDR3: CSASRDYANTQYF. As DNA, the CDR3 is TGCAGTGCTAGCCGGGACTACGCTAATACGCAGTATTTT.

This clonotype was counted at least ten times. This chain connects TRBV24-1 to TRBJ2-1; 7 nucleotides line up with TRBD2. From germline, CDR1 is KGHDR and CDR2 SFDVKD. After removal of 0 bases from V and 1 base from J, the junction contained 2 bases not matched to a gene. CDR3 length equals 16 residues. The CDR3 DNA reads as TGTGCCACCAGTGATTTGCAAGCGGGGTCCTACAATGAGCAGTTCTTC. Its protein is CATSDLQAGSYNEQFF.

Ten or more counts support this clonotype. This CDR3 is CASSLLGPTSTDTQYF. In DNA form, the CDR3 reads TGTGCCAGCAGCCTACTGGGGCCTACTAGCACAGATACGCAGTATTTT. The chain combines TRBV27 with TRBJ2-3; D perhaps matches TRBD1 (5 bases). This CDR3 region has 16 residues. From germline, CDR1 is MNHEY and CDR2 SMNVEV (reference sequence). The V end lost 6 bases, the J end lost 0 bases, and 16 bases lay between the germline ends.

This clonotype was seen many times. The genes are TRBV7-2 and TRBJ1-2; D is perhaps TRBD1 (6 bases). The CDR3 has 13 amino acids. V lost 6 bases, J lost 4 bases, and 12 bases lay in between. Germline-derived CDR1 and CDR2 are SGHTA and FQGNSA. CDR3 sequence: CASSRQAIYGYTF. The CDR3 DNA reads as TGTGCCAGCAGTCGACAGGCTATCTATGGCTACACCTTC.

This clonotype was seen many times. The chain couples TRBV12-3 or TRBV12-4 to TRBJ2-7; 7 bases are a match to TRBD2. The J segment lost 6 bases and the V segment lost 2 bases, leaving 10 bases of the junction unmatched. The CDR3 length is 15 residues. The CDR3 bases are TGTGCCAGCAGTTTATTGCGGGAGTTAAGTGGCGAGCAGTACTTC. It is translated as CASSLLRELSGEQYF.

There are a few counts of this clonotype. This may be a read error: a much more frequent sequence differs by one nucleotide. The genes are TRBV12-3 or TRBV12-4 and TRBJ2-3; D is perhaps TRBD1 (6 bases). This CDR3 has 15 residues. The CDR3 DNA sequence: TGTACCAGCAGTTCCGGCAGGGGAATTCGAGATACGCAGTATTTT. Translation: CTSSSGRGIRDTQYF.

The V gene is TRBV4-2, the J gene TRBJ2-7, with D perhaps matching TRBD1 (7 bases). In germline, CDR1 is LGHNA, CDR2 YNFKEQ. Deletions cut 4 bases from V and 2 bases from J, with 27 bases between. The CDR3 consists of 19 residues. The CDR3 bases are TGTGCCAGCAGCCTTATCATGCCAAAAATTAGCGGACAGGCCTACGAGCAGTACTTC. Translated, it gives CASSLIMPKISGQAYEQYF.

This clonotype was found a few times. The rearrangement links TRBV6-2 or TRBV6-3 to TRBJ1-2; D remains unclear. Germline V CDR1 and CDR2: MNHEY, SVGEGT. V shed 6 bases and J shed 4 bases, with 24 bases lying between them. The CDR3 loop spans 17 amino acids. The CDR3 spells CASRATYGRAPPYGYTF. The DNA for the CDR3 is TGTGCCAGCAGAGCCACTTATGGAAGGGCCCCCCCCTATGGCTACACCTTC.

Many counts were recorded for this clonotype. This chain connects TRBV9 to TRBJ2-7; 10 bases agree with TRBD1. This CDR3 has 16 residues. Germline loops: CDR1 SGDLS, CDR2 YYNGEE. With 3 bases clipped from V and 2 bases from J, the junction kept 8 bases outside the gene matches. The CDR3 here is CASSASTGTGAYEQYF. The CDR3 nucleotides read TGTGCCAGCAGCGCTTCCACCGGGACAGGGGCCTACGAGCAGTACTTC.

This clonotype has ten or more counts. V is TRBV7-2 and J is TRBJ1-2, with D possibly TRBD1 on 5 matching bases. Trimming took off 5 bases at V and 4 bases at J, with 23 bases between the two ends. This CDR3 is built from 17 residues. Germline assignment: CDR1 SGHTA and CDR2 FQGNSA. CDR3 nucleotides: TGTGCCAGCAGCCGATTTGATAAGGGACCTCCGGGCTATGGCTACACCTTC. Its translation is CASSRFDKGPPGYGYTF. The full variable domain, in which reference TRBV7-2 and TRBJ1-2 provide the parts outside the CDR3, is GAGVSQSPSNKVTEKGKDVELRCDPISGHTALYWYRQSLGQGLEFLIYFQGNSAPDKSGLPSDRFSAERTGGSVSTLTIQRTQQEDSAVYLCASSRFDKGPPGYGYTFGSGTRLTVV.

The V and J genes are TRBV5-6 and TRBJ2-1, with D hard to call. Deletions cut 3 bases from V and 9 bases from J, with 7 bases between. The germline V gene encodes CDR1 SGHDT and CDR2 YYEEEE. The CDR3 totals 11 residues. CDR3 amino acids: CASSYIREQFF. CDR3 sequence (DNA): TGTGCCAGCAGCTACATACGTGAGCAGTTCTTC.

The V gene is TRBV20-1, the J gene TRBJ2-1; TRBD2 might be the D (6 bases). The CDR3 runs to 16 residues. The germline V gene encodes CDR1 DFQATT and CDR2 SNEGSKA (reference sequence). The V and J ends lost 0 bases and 2 bases respectively, with 14 bases between them. This CDR3 reads CSARDLPGETYNEQFF. In DNA, the CDR3 is TGCAGTGCTAGAGATCTGCCGGGAGAAACCTACAATGAGCAGTTCTTC.

This clonotype was counted only a few times. The chain has TRBV6-1 and TRBJ2-1, with a possible D match to TRBD2 (5 bases). Trimming took 6 bases from V and 5 from J, leaving 11 bases between them. Germline CDR1 is MNHNS and CDR2 is SASEGT. This CDR3 is 13 amino acids long. CDR3 in DNA: TGTGCCAGCAGACGGTTGCGGGACAATGAGCAGTTCTTC. It specifies CASRRLRDNEQFF.

In its sample, this clonotype was seen many times. V is TRBV10-3 and J is TRBJ2-7, with 13 bases identical to TRBD2. V shed 2 bases and J 2 bases; nucleotides not matched to a gene: 12. CDR3 length equals 19 residues. The germline V gene has CDR1 ENHRY and CDR2 SYGVKD. The CDR3 coding sequence is TGTGCCATCAGTGAGGAAACGGGACTAGCGGGAAGAATGACCTACGAGCAGTACTTC. It encodes CAISEETGLAGRMTYEQYF.

Concerning this clonotype itself: With a far larger clone one base away, a read error is the likely cause. V and J are TRBV6-9 and TRBJ2-2, with 9 bases lining up with TRBD1. The CDR3 spans 15 residues. The germline V gene has CDR1 MNHGY and CDR2 SVAAGI. CDR3 in amino acids: CAGSLGQGNTGELFF. The CDR3 DNA reads TGTGCCGGCAGTTTGGGACAGGGAAACACCGGGGAGCTGTTTTTT.

This clonotype was detected many times. The V and J genes are TRBV11-2 and TRBJ2-1, with unresolved D. In germline, CDR1 is SGHAT, CDR2 FQNNGV. The CDR3 runs to 17 residues. Trimming took 2 bases from V and 6 from J, leaving 20 bases between them. The CDR3 DNA sequence: TGTGCCAGCAGCTTATTTTTGCTTGAATCGTTAAGCAATGAGCAGTTCTTC. This codes for CASSLFLLESLSNEQFF.

With respect to this clonotype: The junction departs from germline at one end; a sequencing error may be responsible. This chain links TRBV9 with TRBJ1-2; tentatively, D is TRBD1 (5 bases). The CDR3 contains 17 residues. Germline values: CDR1 SGDLS, CDR2 YYNGEE. The CDR3 DNA is TGTGCCGGCAGCGAATCGCCGAACCGGGGCTGGCCTCATGGCTACACCTTC. Protein product: CAGSESPNRGWPHGYTF.

This clonotype has at least ten counts. This chain uses TRBV20-1 with TRBJ1-1; D ambiguous. Looked up from germline, CDR1 is DFQATT and CDR2 is SNEGSKA (reference sequence). The CDR3 spans 15 residues. With 3 bases removed from V and 2 bases from J, the gap between germline ends came to 16 bases. As DNA, the CDR3 is TGCAGTGCTAGGGGCTTAGGCAGGAGAAACACTGAAGCTTTCTTT. It yields the protein CSARGLGRRNTEAFF.

This clonotype showed up just a few times. This rearrangement joins TRBV3-1 to TRBJ2-1; TRBD1 matches 9 bases. This CDR3 comprises 17 residues. Trimming took 0 bases from V and 4 from J; bases not matched to a gene: 7. CDR1 LGHDT and CDR2 YNNKEL come from the germline V gene (reference sequence). CDR3 loop: CASSQDGTGGPYNEQFF. In DNA, the CDR3 is TGTGCCAGCAGCCAAGATGGAACAGGGGGCCCTTACAATGAGCAGTTCTTC.

This clonotype has ten or more counts. V is TRBV20-1 and J is TRBJ2-5; 8 nucleotides align to TRBD2. The CDR3 is made up of 13 amino acids. Germline V lookup: CDR1 DFQATT, CDR2 SNEGSKA (reference sequence). Trimming removed 6 bases from V and 2 bases from J; junction bases left unmatched: 5. The CDR3 sequence: CSAASGPQETQYF. The CDR3 bases are TGCAGTGCCGCTAGCGGGCCACAAGAGACCCAGTACTTC.

This clonotype was found many times. V is TRBV6-2 or TRBV6-3 and J is TRBJ2-7; 10 positions agree with TRBD2. This CDR3 is 18 amino acids long. After removal of 6 bases from V and 5 bases from J, the junction contained 19 bases not matched to a gene. Germline V gives CDR1 MNHEY, CDR2 SVGEGT. The CDR3 loop reads CASSSRGASGRSGNEQYF. DNA for the CDR3: TGTGCCAGCAGCTCTCGCGGGGCTAGCGGGAGATCGGGCAACGAGCAGTACTTC.

The J gene is TRBJ1-5, the V gene TRBV7-2; D might be TRBD1 (5 bases). Per germline, CDR1 SGHTA and CDR2 FQGNSA. The ends were cut back, 1 base at V and 0 bases at J, with 13 bases in the middle. This CDR3 has 17 residues. The CDR3 reads CASSLVAGGYSNQPQHF. CDR3 DNA sequence: TGTGCCAGCAGCTTAGTCGCTGGGGGGTATAGCAATCAGCCCCAGCATTTT.

The V call is TRBV6-2 or TRBV6-3, the J call TRBJ1-1; possible D gene TRBD1, 6 bases. Trimming pared 7 bases from V and 8 bases from J, leaving 14 bases between. The germline V gene encodes CDR1 MNHEY and CDR2 SVGEGT. The CDR3 loop spans 12 amino acids. CDR3 sequence reads: CASTRPGHEAFF. For the CDR3, the DNA is TGTGCCAGCACCCGACCGGGACACGAAGCTTTCTTT.

V and J are TRBV2 and TRBJ2-7; possibly TRBD2 for D (6 bases). V lost 6 bases and J lost 3, with 12 bases in between. From germline, CDR1 is SNHLY and CDR2 FYNNEI. CDR3 length: 13 residues. CDR3 bases: TGTGCCAGCAGGGGGGGAGTCGGCTACGAGCAGTACTTC. Translation gives CASRGGVGYEQYF.

The chain recombines TRBV19 with TRBJ1-6; D possibly corresponds to TRBD1 (6 bases). The V gene lost 5 bases and the J gene lost 10 bases, with 15 bases spanning the gap. CDR3 length equals 14 residues. The germline V gene encodes CDR1 LNHDA and CDR2 SQIVND (reference sequence). The CDR3 loop reads CASSSQGRRSPLHF. The CDR3 bases are TGTGCCAGTAGTTCCCAGGGGCGGCGGTCACCCCTCCACTTT.

This clonotype came up a few times. V and J are TRBV27 and TRBJ1-5; D gene ambiguous. The V end was cut by 4 bases, the J end by 3 bases, with 13 bases between. This CDR3 region has 15 residues. The V gene's germline CDR1 is MNHEY and CDR2 SMNVEV (reference sequence). The CDR3 is CASSSSVGYNQPQHF. The CDR3 bases are TGTGCCAGCAGTTCAAGCGTCGGTTACAATCAGCCCCAGCATTTT.

This clonotype was seen many times. The chain links TRBV28 to TRBJ2-7, with no clear D. The V end lost 6 bases, the J end lost 6 bases, and 12 bases lay between the germline ends. Germline V lookup: CDR1 MDHEN, CDR2 SYDVKM. This CDR3 comprises 12 residues. DNA of the CDR3: TGTGCCAGCAGGGGTGGTTTAGTCGAGCAGTACTTC. Its protein product is CASRGGLVEQYF.